The 14 T cell receptor beta chains in this list originate from one sample, sequenced in a study of T-cell reconstitution after alpha-beta-depleted transplantation in children. Unique molecular identifiers tagged the TCRbeta library. TCRdb fed the PCR reads into MiXCR, producing one record per CDR3 protein. This sample carries hundreds of thousands of distinct CDR3 sequences, about 17% of them seen once, and the ten largest clones take around 43%. Source: PBMCs, mostly from graft donor cells, taken 360 days after TCRalphabeta/CD19-depleted stem cell transplant. Every receptor here comes from a male patient between 2 and 10 years old who had a stem cell transplant for acute lymphoblastic leukemia, so the T cells may come from the graft donor.

V gene TRBV20-1 combines with J gene TRBJ2-4; D is uncertain. The CDR3 is made up of 13 amino acids. Germline V gives CDR1 DFQATT, CDR2 SNEGSKA (reference sequence). V was trimmed by 6 bases and J by 0 bases, leaving 9 bases between them. CDR3 bases: TGCAGTGCGGGGAAACTAGCCAAAAACATTCAGTACTTC. This encodes CSAGKLAKNIQYF.

A few counts support this clonotype. The rearrangement uses TRBV13 and TRBJ2-5; TRBD1 agrees at 7 bases. CDR1 PRHDT and CDR2 FYEKMQ come from the germline V gene (reference sequence). Trimming removed 3 bases from V and 0 bases from J; junction bases left unmatched: 25. This CDR3 contains 22 residues. The CDR3 sequence is CASSLFLGGRRNRSQNQETQYF. Here the CDR3 DNA reads TGTGCCAGCAGCTTGTTTTTAGGGGGCCGGCGAAACAGGAGTCAAAACCAAGAGACCCAGTACTTC.

The chain is built from TRBV5-1 and TRBJ2-1; TRBD1 is a possible D gene (6 bases). The length of the CDR3 is 13 residues. Between the trimmed V and J ends, which lost 0 bases and 7 bases, there was a span of 8 bases. Germline V gives CDR1 SGHRS, CDR2 YFSETQ. CDR3 DNA: TGCGCCAGCAGCTTGGCAGGACAGAATGAGCAGTTCTTC. This translates into CASSLAGQNEQFF.

This clonotype was counted only a few times. The J gene is TRBJ2-7, the V gene TRBV10-3; 9 bases agree with TRBD1. This CDR3 is built from 16 residues. CDR1 and CDR2 from the germline V gene are ENHRY and SYGVKD. Trimming at V came to 0 bases and at J to 5 bases, leaving 8 bases not matched to a gene. DNA of the CDR3: TGTGCCATCAGTGAGTCGGGAGGGACAGGGATCAACGAGCAGTACTTC. This gives the protein CAISESGGTGINEQYF.

The gene calls are TRBV4-1 and TRBJ2-7; 7 bases map to TRBD1. V shed 4 bases and J 2 bases; nucleotides not matched to a gene: 8. The CDR3 has 15 residues. CDR1 MGHRA and CDR2 YSYEKL come from the germline V gene. The CDR3 loop reads CASSLGQEDAYEQYF. The CDR3 DNA reads TGCGCCAGCAGCCTCGGACAGGAAGATGCCTACGAGCAGTACTTC.

There are many counts of this clonotype. V usage is TRBV12-3 or TRBV12-4 and J usage is TRBJ2-5; no definite D call. This CDR3 has 14 amino acids. Trimming pared 7 bases from V and 2 bases from J, leaving 14 bases between. The CDR3 sequence is CASMRSPAQETQYF. CDR3 in DNA: TGTGCCAGCATGAGATCGCCCGCACAAGAGACCCAGTACTTC.

This clonotype has at least ten counts. CDR3 DNA: TGCGCCAGCAGCCAATTCGACAGGGTCAATGAGCAGTTCTTC. It specifies CASSQFDRVNEQFF. This chain uses TRBV4-3 with TRBJ2-1; 7 nucleotides align to TRBD1. This CDR3 comprises 14 residues. Germline V gives CDR1 LGHNA, CDR2 YSLEER. Germline trimming cut 2 bases from V and 6 bases from J; bases unmatched to any gene: 4.

In this sample, this clonotype turned up a few times. V gene TRBV29-1 combines with J gene TRBJ1-2, with D unclear. This CDR3 spans 13 amino acids. Germline loops: CDR1 SQVTM, CDR2 ANQGSEA. Trimming took off 0 bases at V and 5 bases at J, with 10 bases between the two ends. The CDR3 nucleotides read TGCAGCGTTGAAGATAGCGGAACATATGGCTACACCTTC. Translating gives CSVEDSGTYGYTF.

The sample holds a few counts of this clonotype. The chain links TRBV5-8 to TRBJ1-1; a possible D gene is TRBD1 (6 bases). The V end lost 7 bases, the J end lost 7 bases, and 14 bases lay between the germline ends. The CDR3 contains 12 residues. Germline loops: CDR1 SGHTS, CDR2 YDEGEE. The CDR3 coding sequence is TGTGCCAGCCCCCACAGGGTGGGTGAAGCTTTCTTT. As protein: CASPHRVGEAFF.

This clonotype showed up just a few times. The chain couples TRBV27 to TRBJ1-4; unclear D gene. This CDR3 spans 18 amino acids. V lost 6 bases to trimming and J lost 4 bases, with 24 bases between them. Germline assignment: CDR1 MNHEY and CDR2 SMNVEV (reference sequence). This chain's CDR3 is CASSRWAWTEARNEKLFF. The DNA for the CDR3 is TGTGCCAGCAGCCGTTGGGCCTGGACGGAAGCCCGTAATGAAAAACTGTTTTTT.

Only a few counts were recorded for this clonotype. This chain joins TRBV29-1 and TRBJ1-2, with D maybe TRBD1 (5 bases). This CDR3 region has 11 residues. The germline CDR1 and CDR2 sequences are SQVTM and ANQGSEA. Trimming pared 6 bases from V and 6 bases from J, leaving 11 bases between. CDR3: CSVTGTDGYTF. Here the CDR3 DNA reads TGCAGCGTCACCGGGACGGATGGCTACACCTTC.

This clonotype occurred many times. The rearrangement joins TRBV5-1 to TRBJ2-2, with 7 bases that match TRBD1. The germline V gene encodes CDR1 SGHRS and CDR2 YFSETQ. The CDR3 length is 14 residues. The V and J ends lost 3 bases and 5 bases, in that order; junction bases with no gene match: 4. CDR3 bases: TGCGCCAGCAGCTGGACAGGCTCAACCGGGGAGCTGTTTTTT. Translated, it gives CASSWTGSTGELFF.

The gene calls are TRBV27 and TRBJ2-5, with a weak D call TRBD1 (5 bases). V was clipped by 6 bases and J by 2 bases, with 16 bases between them. Germline values: CDR1 MNHEY, CDR2 SMNVEV (reference sequence). The CDR3 is 15 amino acids. As DNA, the CDR3 is TGTGCCAGCAGCTTGGCGTGGGGCCTACAAGAGACCCAGTACTTC. Translating it yields CASSLAWGLQETQYF.

The V call is TRBV20-1, the J call TRBJ2-1, with 8 positions matching TRBD1. Germline V lookup: CDR1 DFQATT, CDR2 SNEGSKA (reference sequence). V was pared by 1 base and J by 5 bases, with 10 bases of the junction left unmatched. CDR3 length: 16 amino acids. The CDR3 DNA is TGCAGTGCTAGAGGTACTCGGACAGGGCTTAACAATGAGCAGTTCTTC. This codes for CSARGTRTGLNNEQFF.